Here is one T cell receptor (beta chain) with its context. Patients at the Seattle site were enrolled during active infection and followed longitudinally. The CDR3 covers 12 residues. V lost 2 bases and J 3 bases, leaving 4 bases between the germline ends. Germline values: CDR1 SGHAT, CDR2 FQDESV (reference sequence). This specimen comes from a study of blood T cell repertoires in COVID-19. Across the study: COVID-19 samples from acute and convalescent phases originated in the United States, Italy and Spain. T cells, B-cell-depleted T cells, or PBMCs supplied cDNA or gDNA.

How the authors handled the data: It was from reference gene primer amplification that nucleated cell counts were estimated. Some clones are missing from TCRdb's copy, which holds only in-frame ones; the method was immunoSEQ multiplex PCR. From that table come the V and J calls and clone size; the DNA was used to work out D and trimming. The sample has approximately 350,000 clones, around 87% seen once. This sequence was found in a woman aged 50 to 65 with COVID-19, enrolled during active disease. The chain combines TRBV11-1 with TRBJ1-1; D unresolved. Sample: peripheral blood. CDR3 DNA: TGTGCCAGCAGCTTAAGAGACACTGAAGCTTTCTTT. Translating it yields CASSLRDTEAFF.